This entry features one TCR beta chain sequence. This clonotype was counted many times. Its antigen remains unidentified. No much larger clone is present one base from it, and per-base qualities are unavailable. This specimen belongs to a study of neurological immune-mediated disorders (dated by TCRdb to the late 2010s). Study-wide context: Among the roughly 35 multiple sclerosis patients, relapsing-remitting MS accounted for around 30 and secondary progressive MS accounted for 3. The cohort included roughly 71 subjects: around 15 with HAM/TSP, about 35 with multiple sclerosis, and about 20 healthy controls. Alongside PBMC samples, the set of about 100 TCR-beta libraries contained longitudinal samples, technical triplicates, and paired CD4+ and CD8+ T-cell subsets that had been sorted. Peripheral blood TCR-beta repertoires from patients with HTLV-I-associated myelopathy (HAM/TSP), patients with multiple sclerosis, and healthy controls were compared in the study using UMI-based sequencing.

cDNA was synthesized by template-switch 5'RACE using a primer carrying a 10-nucleotide random unique molecular identifier by which each TCR transcript was tagged. Every sequencing run yielded over 190 million TCR-beta sequences covering 15-18 subjects. The RNeasy kit was used to extract total RNA. Using the KAPA Real-time Library Amplification kit, TCR-beta VDJ regions were amplified with primers for the TCR constant region and the 5'RACE anchor. Sample indexes and Illumina adaptors were added in a first PCR, and a second PCR then increased library yield. After Ampure bead purification, the TCR product of roughly 650 bp was size-selected on a 2% E-gel SizeSelection system. Library quality was checked on a Bioanalyzer, concentration was measured with Qubit, and libraries were quantified with the Kapa Library Quantification kit before pooling. Libraries were sequenced paired-end 2 x 150 bp on an Illumina HiSeq 2500. To increase sequence diversity, roughly 24-32% phiX was spiked into each library pool. As for the authors' bioinformatics: The UMI-based MiGEC pipeline processed quality-filtered reads and removed over 85% of raw TCR sequences during error correction. IMGT germline references were used for aligning VDJ genes, and each clonotype was defined as a unique CDR3 amino acid sequence together with its V-J genes. Clonal expansion, Shannon diversity and CDR3 relatedness were evaluated with VDJtools (CalcPairwiseDistances, ClusterSamples), while phylogenetic trees were built in CLCbio workbench. Clones with at least 8 unique UMIs were defined as expanded, with this threshold being based on coefficient-of-variation modelling across technical triplicates. TCRdb redid the processing of the public reads, applying fastp at Q25 and MiXCR, and retained in-frame beta chains. Entries that share a CDR3 protein sequence are merged under the most common genes and DNA. These V and J calls are TCRdb output, not the study's own analysis. The sample profile shows about 120,000 distinct CDR3 sequences; about 3.2% of them were found once. Of the sample, around 1.2% falls within the top ten clones.

Beyond this particular receptor, the publication reports: In phylogenetic analysis, the repertoires of 18 of 34 MS patients grouped into a cluster of related CDR3 sequences, which suggests a possible signature at the repertoire level. The MS cluster showed no association with clinical or MRI features, and the authors stated that larger cohorts are needed. Expanded clones from different subjects shared no identical CDR3 amino acid sequences, which suggests that TCR-beta repertoires were private in all groups. TCR clonal expansion was highest in HAM/TSP patients and lowest in MS patients, with MS patients falling below even healthy controls.

Libraries from unsorted PBMCs were made from 2 million PBMCs kept in RNAlater at -80 degrees C until RNA extraction. Multiple sclerosis patients were enrolled in a US clinical protocol evaluating disease progression by magnetic resonance imaging. PBMCs were separated from peripheral blood using Ficoll-Hypaque density gradient centrifugation and then cryopreserved in liquid nitrogen. The cysteine opens and the phenylalanine closes a CDR3 of 13 amino acids. Of the read, only the CDR3 DNA is kept; its 39 bases are in frame from base 1. CDR1 and CDR2 are read off the germline V gene as ENHRY and SYGVKD. Trimming takes 3 bases off V and 12 bases off J; junction bases not matched to a gene: 4.

This receptor chain uses TRBV10-3 and TRBJ1-4; the junction holds 10 bases that match TRBD1. The sequenced sample was PBMCs. This receptor was taken from a woman in her twenties or thirties with multiple sclerosis. The CDR3 protein: CAISDIGQGELFF. The nucleotide sequence is given as TGTGCCATCAGTGACATAGGACAGGGGGAACTGTTTTTT.